This TCR beta chain was documented in a study of graft-versus-host responses after intestinal transplantation. Study-wide background: Recipients had multivisceral, liver-intestinal, or isolated intestinal transplants. Uniformly, recipients were administered anti-thymocyte globulin induction with subsequent tacrolimus and steroids for two to three years.

The assay was immunoSEQ multiplex PCR, and TCRdb's table has in-frame clones only and misses some. The repertoire consists of 85,000 to 110,000 clones, with under 95% occurring once and the leading ten covering around 1.2%. Findings of the study overall: Some GvH clones appeared in ileal mucosa or blood before recipient bone marrow.

Note on this clone: The antigen is unknown.

V lost 5 bases and J lost 7; bases outside the gene matches: 11. The CDR3 has 15 amino acids. Germline V gives CDR1 LNHDA, CDR2 SQIVND (reference sequence). The V call is TRBV19, the J call TRBJ1-5; TRBD1 matches at 7 bases. The sequence came from a human donor who received an intestinal transplant. Sequencing used unstimulated CD8+ T cells sorted from spleen or lymph node cells, obtained before intestinal transplant. The CDR3 protein is CASSPRDRLKQPQHF. The CDR3 bases are TGTGCCAGTAGTCCACGGGACAGATTAAAGCAGCCCCAGCATTTT.